These 7 T cell receptor beta chains originate from one sample sequenced in a study of T cell repertoires in cytomegalovirus infection. From the reads, TCRdb called clonotypes with MiXCR, one entry per CDR3 protein. The sample consists of roughly 190,000 distinct CDR3 sequences, roughly 9% of them appearing once. Input material: PBMCs. These TCRs come from a human donor in good health (CMV status not recorded). Some clones in this sample may be carry-over from other donors' samples.

The chain links TRBV20-1 to TRBJ1-5; D gene ambiguous. CDR3 size: 11 residues. Germline-derived CDR1 and CDR2 are DFQATT and SNEGSKA (reference sequence). V was shortened by 2 bases and J by 6 bases, with 5 bases between the two germline ends. CDR3 amino acids: CSARHSQPQHF. The CDR3 DNA reads as TGCAGTGCTAGACATAGTCAGCCCCAGCATTTT.

This clonotype showed up many times. The chain combines TRBV7-6 with TRBJ2-5; 10 nucleotides match TRBD2. The CDR3 totals 15 residues. Germline V gene lookup returns CDR1 SGHVS and CDR2 FNYEAQ. V lost 1 base to trimming and J lost 4 bases; unmatched junction nucleotides: 3. CDR3 loop: CASSLVIAGGETQYF. The CDR3 DNA is TGTGCCAGCAGCTTAGTGATAGCGGGAGGAGAGACCCAGTACTTC. Drawing the rest from reference TRBV7-6 and TRBJ2-5, the complete variable domain is GAGVSQSPRYKVTKRGQDVALRCDPISGHVSLYWYRQALGQGPEFLTYFNYEAQQDKSGLPNDRFSAERPEGSISTLTIQRTEQRDSAMYRCASSLVIAGGETQYFGPGTRLLVL.

In its sample, this clonotype was seen many times. The chain recombines TRBV7-2 with TRBJ2-7; the match to TRBD1 covers 9 bases. This CDR3 has 19 residues. After removal of 4 bases from V and 3 bases from J, the junction contained 19 bases not matched to a gene. Per the germline V gene, CDR1 is SGHTA and CDR2 is FQGNSA. The CDR3 sequence: CASSSATGTGFFLNYEQYF. The DNA for the CDR3 is TGTGCCAGCAGCTCCGCGACCGGGACAGGGTTTTTCCTCAACTACGAGCAGTACTTC.

This clonotype was found many times. The chain is built from TRBV7-2 and TRBJ1-6; TRBD1 is a possible D gene (6 bases). The CDR3 sequence is 16 residues long. Trimming stripped 5 bases from V and 0 bases from J, with 11 bases between. CDR1 and CDR2 (germline): SGHTA, FQGNSA. In DNA form, the CDR3 reads TGTGCCAGCAGCATCGACAGGAGCTCCTATAATTCACCCCTCCACTTT. This codes for CASSIDRSSYNSPLHF.

V and J are TRBV19 and TRBJ1-1, with D possibly TRBD1 on 6 matching bases. The CDR3 covers 14 residues. V shed 6 bases and J shed 4 bases, with 15 bases lying between them. Germline assignment: CDR1 LNHDA and CDR2 SQIVND (reference sequence). The CDR3 loop is CASSTTQGLTEAFF. DNA of the CDR3: TGTGCCAGTAGCACCACTCAGGGGCTCACTGAAGCTTTCTTT.

This clonotype was counted ten times or more. The V gene is TRBV7-8, the J gene TRBJ1-4; 9 nucleotides match TRBD1. This CDR3 spans 18 amino acids. Trimming at V came to 2 bases and at J to 1 base, leaving 8 bases not matched to a gene. Germline CDR1 reads SGHVS; CDR2 reads FQNEAQ. CDR3 in DNA: TGTGCCAGCAGCTTATTAGGGACAGGGCTACAAACTAATGAAAAACTGTTTTTT. Its protein product is CASSLLGTGLQTNEKLFF.

The sample holds a few counts of this clonotype. The chain carries TRBV6-2 or TRBV6-3 and TRBJ2-5; a weak D match, TRBD1 (6 bases). Germline-derived CDR1 and CDR2 are MNHEY and SVGEGT. The CDR3 runs to 12 residues. V gave up 4 bases and J gave up 5 bases, with 8 bases separating them. The CDR3 bases are TGTGCCAGCAGTTCAGGGGATGAGACCCAGTACTTC. This translates into CASSSGDETQYF.